These T cell receptor beta chains were read from a single sample in a study of cytomegalovirus exposure and HLA in healthy donors. The table came from immunoSEQ multiplex PCR; TCRdb's copy has only in-frame clones and leaves some out. The top ten hold around 3.2% of the sample, which has around 99,000 clones, 70% to 80% seen once. Sequencing was carried out using PBMCs. These receptors were taken from a man aged 40-49 years in good health and CMV-seronegative. CDR3s include the opening cysteine and the closing phenylalanine or tryptophan. D genes are given only for firm matches. The listing skips clone size in some rows; elsewhere it reads once, few, many or a size class.

D,V,J,size,CDR3,DNA
TRBD1,TRBV14,TRBJ2-1,NA,CASSRQGSSYNEQFF,TGTGCCAGCAGTCGACAGGGGAGCTCCTACAATGAGCAGTTCTTC
NA,TRBV14,TRBJ1-1,few,CASSQIRVFAFF,TGTGCCAGCAGCCAAATCAGGGTGTTCGCTTTCTTT
NA,TRBV30,TRBJ2-5,NA,CAWAKGGDQYF,TGTGCCTGGGCCAAAGGGGGGGACCAGTACTTC
TRBD2,TRBV7-9,TRBJ2-1,NA,CASSFAGADEQFF,TGTGCCAGCAGCTTTGCGGGAGCTGATGAGCAGTTCTTC
NA,TRBV18,TRBJ2-7,NA,CASSPDSSYEQYF,TGTGCCAGCTCACCCGACAGTTCCTACGAGCAGTACTTC
TRBD2,TRBV5-4,TRBJ2-1,few,CASSLGLAGGQYNEQFF,TGTGCCAGCAGCTTAGGACTAGCGGGGGGGCAGTACAATGAGCAGTTCTTC
NA,TRBV6-5,TRBJ1-1,once,CASSTGTSEAFF,TGTGCCAGCAGTACCGGGACATCTGAAGCTTTCTTT
NA,TRBV6-1,TRBJ2-5,NA,CASSDRGAAGETQYF,TGTGCCAGCAGTGATCGGGGGGCAGCGGGAGAGACCCAGTACTTC
TRBD1,TRBV6-6,TRBJ1-4,many,CASSYTRDRDEKLFF,TGTGCCAGCAGTTACACCCGGGACAGGGACGAAAAACTGTTTTTT
NA,TRBV9,TRBJ2-1,NA,CASSSRHVNEQFF,TGTGCCAGCAGCTCGCGACATGTAAATGAGCAGTTCTTC
TRBD2,TRBV5-1,TRBJ2-1,NA,CASSYSWGGGEQFF,TGCGCCAGCAGCTATTCCTGGGGGGGTGGTGAGCAGTTCTTC
NA,TRBV4-1,TRBJ1-1,few,CASSSGTLVSAFF,TGCGCCAGCAGCAGCGGGACGTTAGTCTCAGCTTTCTTT
NA,TRBV30,TRBJ1-4,NA,CAWSRYQGGDEKLFF,TGTGCCTGGAGCAGATATCAGGGAGGAGACGAAAAACTGTTTTTT
TRBD2,TRBV30,TRBJ2-1,NA,CAWSVRREGNEQFF,TGTGCCTGGAGTGTTCGGCGGGAGGGCAATGAGCAGTTCTTC
TRBD2,TRBV27,TRBJ2-7,NA,CASSLGLAGVEQYF,TGTGCCAGCAGCCTAGGACTAGCGGGAGTTGAGCAGTACTTC
TRBD2,TRBV6-1,TRBJ2-7,few,CASSATSGSSYEQYF,TGTGCCAGCAGCGCAACTAGCGGGAGCTCCTACGAGCAGTACTTC
NA,TRBV5-1,TRBJ2-7,few,CASSPGSYYEQYF,TGCGCCAGCAGCCCCGGGTCTTACTACGAGCAGTACTTC
TRBD1,TRBV29-1,TRBJ2-1,NA,CSVDRTGYEQFF,TGCAGCGTTGACCGGACAGGGTATGAGCAGTTCTTC
NA,TRBV4-1,TRBJ2-1,NA,CASSQQPLSEQFF,TGCGCCAGCAGCCAACAACCCCTAAGTGAGCAGTTCTTC
TRBD1,TRBV2,TRBJ1-5,few,CASRQTGGRDSNQPQHF,TGTGCCAGCAGGCAAACAGGGGGCCGGGATAGCAATCAGCCCCAGCATTTT
NA,TRBV27,TRBJ1-5,NA,CASSLRGGGGQPQHF,TGTGCCAGCAGTCTCCGAGGGGGGGGTGGACAGCCCCAGCATTTT
TRBD2,TRBV5-6,TRBJ2-1,few,CASSHRRGGFEWIEQFF,TGTGCCAGCAGCCACAGGCGGGGGGGCTTCGAGTGGATTGAGCAGTTCTTC
NA,TRBV27,TRBJ1-5,NA,CASSSRQGNQPQHF,TGTGCCAGCAGTTCCCGACAGGGCAATCAGCCCCAGCATTTT
NA,TRBV10-3,TRBJ1-3,NA,CATEGSGNTIYF,TGTGCCACCGAGGGATCTGGAAACACCATATATTTT
NA,TRBV9,TRBJ2-1,NA,CASSESNYEQFF,TGTGCCAGCAGCGAAAGCAATTATGAGCAGTTCTTC
NA,TRBV2,TRBJ2-1,NA,CASSDGGPGANEQFF,TGTGCCAGCAGTGATGGAGGTCCCGGCGCCAATGAGCAGTTCTTC
NA,TRBV7-8,TRBJ1-1,NA,CASSLTENTEAFF,TGTGCCAGCAGCTTGACAGAGAACACTGAAGCTTTCTTT
TRBD2,TRBV4-1,TRBJ2-1,few,CASSQEPGLATREQFF,TGCGCCAGCAGCCAGGAACCGGGACTAGCAACACGTGAGCAGTTCTTC
NA,TRBV6-1,TRBJ2-7,once,CASRTSGVTLSEQYF,TGTGCCAGCAGAACTTCGGGAGTTACGCTCTCGGAGCAGTACTTC
NA,TRBV5-4,TRBJ1-1,NA,CASSPRIVNTEAFF,TGTGCCAGCAGTCCGCGGATAGTGAACACTGAAGCTTTCTTT
TRBD1,TRBV10-3,TRBJ2-7,NA,CAISDRGSDEQYF,TGTGCCATCAGCGACAGGGGTAGCGACGAGCAGTACTTC
NA,TRBV19,TRBJ1-3,NA,CASSMGLSSGNTIYF,TGTGCCAGTAGTATGGGACTTAGCTCTGGAAACACCATATATTTT
TRBD1,TRBV27,TRBJ1-3,NA,CASCRRWGQGFSGNTIYF,TGTGCCAGCTGCCGTCGTTGGGGACAGGGTTTCTCCGGAAACACCATATATTTT
NA,TRBV7-9,TRBJ1-2,NA,CASSLDSANYGYTF,TGTGCCAGCAGCTTAGATTCAGCTAACTATGGCTACACCTTC
TRBD1,TRBV2,TRBJ2-7,NA,CASRWTGIYEQYF,TGTGCCAGCAGATGGACAGGGATCTACGAGCAGTACTTC
TRBD1,TRBV7-2,TRBJ2-6,NA,CASSYRQGPGANVLTF,TGTGCCAGCAGCTACAGACAGGGCCCAGGGGCCAACGTCCTGACTTTC
TRBD2,TRBV9,TRBJ2-7,NA,CASSVGTSGSEISYEQYF,TGTGCCAGCAGCGTAGGGACTAGCGGGAGCGAGATATCCTACGAGCAGTACTTC
NA,TRBV2,TRBJ1-4,NA,CASRAGVIEKLFF,TGTGCCAGCAGAGCAGGGGTCATCGAAAAACTGTTTTTT
TRBD1,TRBV30,TRBJ1-1,NA,CAWRTPGQPNTEAFF,TGTGCCTGGAGAACTCCGGGACAGCCGAACACTGAAGCTTTCTTT
TRBD1,TRBV2,TRBJ2-7,NA,CASSGDRVYEQYF,TGTGCCAGCAGTGGGGACAGGGTCTACGAGCAGTACTTC
TRBD1,TRBV4-2,TRBJ2-3,NA,CASSLGQGNTDTQYF,TGTGCCAGCAGCCTTGGACAGGGTAACACAGATACGCAGTATTTT
NA,TRBV6-6,TRBJ1-4,few,CASRLNEKLFF,TGTGCCAGCAGACTTAATGAAAAACTGTTTTTT
NA,TRBV18,TRBJ2-7,NA,CASSPRGAAGDSYEQYF,TGTGCCAGCTCACCACGTGGGGCAGCTGGGGATTCCTACGAGCAGTACTTC
NA,TRBV6-4,TRBJ1-6,NA,CASSEGSGSSPLHF,TGTGCCAGCAGTGAGGGGTCAGGGTCCTCACCCCTCCACTTT
NA,TRBV15,TRBJ2-1,NA,CATSRVPGYEQFF,TGTGCCACCAGCAGAGTTCCCGGTTATGAGCAGTTCTTC
TRBD2,TRBV19,TRBJ2-5,NA,CASSDGGLAKETQYF,TGTGCCAGTAGCGATGGGGGACTAGCAAAGGAGACCCAGTACTTC
TRBD2,TRBV7-9,TRBJ2-2,few,CASSLPRRLAGYTGELFF,TGTGCCAGCAGCCTACCAAGGCGACTAGCGGGATACACCGGGGAGCTGTTTTTT
TRBD1,TRBV19,TRBJ2-2,NA,CASSIRGTGGTGELFF,TGTGCCAGTAGTATCCGAGGGACAGGGGGCACCGGGGAGCTGTTTTTT
TRBD2,TRBV28,TRBJ2-7,NA,CASSTLAGVREQYF,TGTGCCAGCAGTACTCTAGCGGGAGTGCGCGAGCAGTACTTC
TRBD1,TRBV6-1,TRBJ1-6,NA,CASSAGTARNSPLHF,TGTGCCAGCAGCGCTGGGACAGCAAGAAATTCACCCCTCCACTTT
NA,TRBV20-1,TRBJ1-1,NA,CSAQRGTEAFF,TGCAGTGCCCAACGGGGCACTGAAGCTTTCTTT
TRBD1,TRBV19,TRBJ1-4,NA,CASSAGPGTGFGSEKLFF,TGTGCCAGTAGTGCCGGTCCCGGGACAGGGTTCGGGAGTGAAAAACTGTTTTTT
NA,TRBV27,TRBJ1-4,NA,CASRFGGPAEKLFF,TGTGCCAGCAGGTTCGGGGGGCCAGCTGAAAAACTGTTTTTT
TRBD2,TRBV10-1,TRBJ2-4,once,CASSVLAGIAKNIQYF,TGCGCCAGCAGTGTGCTAGCGGGTATAGCCAAAAACATTCAGTACTTC
TRBD1,TRBV4-1,TRBJ2-5,NA,CASSHEDRGGRQTQYF,TGCGCCAGCAGCCATGAGGACAGGGGAGGCAGGCAGACCCAGTACTTC
NA,TRBV7-6,TRBJ1-3,once,CASSSGGLGNTIYF,TGTGCCAGCAGCTCCGGGGGTTTGGGAAACACCATATATTTT
NA,TRBV5-4,TRBJ1-1,NA,CASSFSFAEAFF,TGTGCCAGCAGCTTCTCCTTTGCTGAAGCTTTCTTT
TRBD1,TRBV7-6,TRBJ1-4,NA,CASSLGTGGSNEKLFF,TGTGCCAGCAGCTTAGGGACAGGGGGCTCTAATGAAAAACTGTTTTTT
NA,TRBV5-4,TRBJ2-5,NA,CASSLGRDQETQYF,TGTGCCAGCAGCTTGGGCCGGGACCAAGAGACCCAGTACTTC
NA,TRBV11-2,TRBJ2-7,NA,CASSLRLAYEQYF,TGTGCCAGCAGCCTACGACTCGCCTACGAGCAGTACTTC